Sequencing of this T cell receptor (beta chain) was carried out in a study of regulatory T cells in long-lasting Graves disease. TCR beta libraries were built with iRepertoire HTBI primers and Arm-PCR of CDR3 regions. TCRdb reanalysed the multiplex PCR reads using MiXCR and keeps one entry per CDR3 protein. The data hold hundreds of thousands of distinct CDR3 sequences, with 15% to 20% observed a single time. CDR3 length equals 13 residues. From germline, CDR1 is MNHEY and CDR2 SVGEGT. Trimming left V 3 bases short and J 1 base short, with 6 bases between. Regarding time point: newly diagnosed GD, antithyroid drugs for less than 3 months. With RNA extracted from PBMCs as input, the TCR library was made. These data also formed part of another study, on T cells in Graves' hyperthyroidism and ophthalmopathy.

The chain uses TRBV6-2 or TRBV6-3 and TRBJ2-5; D call uncertain. The specimen was peripheral blood mononuclear cells (PBMCs), collected at new diagnosis, from a patient treated with antithyroid drugs. The receptor comes from a man aged 18 to 29 with Graves disease. CDR3 DNA: TGTGCCAGCAGTTATGTTGGCCAAGAGACCCAGTACTTC. Protein product: CASSYVGQETQYF.